These T cell receptor beta chains were read from a single sample in a study of shared clonotypes between healthy human individuals. Using immunoSEQ multiplex PCR, the repertoire was profiled, and TCRdb retains in-frame clones only, with some absent. The profile shows about half a million clones, about 85% of them singletons. Sequenced input: PBMCs. The receptors stem from a woman between 35 and 50 years old in good health. Some clones in this sample may be carry-over from other donors' samples. The CDR3 runs from the conserved cysteine through the conserved F or W. Each record gives: V gene, J gene, CDR3 length, CDR3 protein.

v_gene: TRBV6-5
j_gene: TRBJ1-1
len: 15
CDR3aa: CASSTRDRGGTEAFF

v_gene: TRBV7-9
j_gene: TRBJ2-5
len: 12
CDR3aa: CASSLVDETQYF

v_gene: TRBV5-1
j_gene: TRBJ1-1
len: 13
CDR3aa: CASTIDRNTEAFF

v_gene: TRBV28
j_gene: TRBJ1-4
len: 15
CDR3aa: CASNKVRGTNEKLFF

v_gene: TRBV4-1
j_gene: TRBJ2-5
len: 19
CDR3aa: CASSHKLLAGGTRGETQYF

v_gene: TRBV7-9
j_gene: TRBJ2-2
len: 17
CDR3aa: CASGTRQGWGQTGELFF

v_gene: TRBV7-9
j_gene: TRBJ2-3
len: 16
CDR3aa: CASSPGLAGITDTQYF

v_gene: TRBV30
j_gene: TRBJ1-5
len: 13
CDR3aa: CAWSSGGHQPQHF

v_gene: TRBV28
j_gene: TRBJ2-3
len: 13
CDR3aa: CASSFTGTDTQYF

v_gene: TRBV30
j_gene: TRBJ1-4
len: 13
CDR3aa: CAWSVMTIEKLFF

v_gene: TRBV5-4
j_gene: TRBJ2-1
len: 16
CDR3aa: CASSLGRRNRYNEQFF

v_gene: TRBV10-3
j_gene: TRBJ2-3
len: 15
CDR3aa: CAIRTSESGTDTQYF

v_gene: TRBV28
j_gene: TRBJ1-1
len: 12
CDR3aa: CASLGGYTEAFF

v_gene: TRBV5-1
j_gene: TRBJ2-3
len: 15
CDR3aa: CASSLRGLVGDTQYF

v_gene: TRBV2
j_gene: TRBJ2-3
len: 16
CDR3aa: CASSRTGAESTDTQYF

v_gene: TRBV28
j_gene: TRBJ1-1
len: 13
CDR3aa: CASSGRGGFRAFF

v_gene: TRBV7-2
j_gene: TRBJ1-2
len: 13
CDR3aa: CASSFDRAGGYTF

v_gene: TRBV5-1
j_gene: TRBJ2-2
len: 15
CDR3aa: CASSLDRRDTGELFF

v_gene: TRBV30
j_gene: TRBJ1-5
len: 14
CDR3aa: CAWWGAGLVQPQHF

v_gene: TRBV2
j_gene: TRBJ2-2
len: 14
CDR3aa: CASRVQMNTGELFF

v_gene: TRBV28
j_gene: TRBJ1-2
len: 16
CDR3aa: CASSFARGRANYGYTF

v_gene: TRBV10-2
j_gene: TRBJ1-1
len: 13
CDR3aa: CASSVFRGAEAFF

v_gene: TRBV30
j_gene: TRBJ1-1
len: 16
CDR3aa: CAWSLPGQVMNTEAFF

v_gene: TRBV5-1
j_gene: TRBJ2-3
len: 15
CDR3aa: CASSFGAGWGDTQYF

v_gene: TRBV27
j_gene: TRBJ1-5
len: 14
CDR3aa: CASSLLGGNQPQHF

v_gene: TRBV2
j_gene: TRBJ1-5
len: 13
CDR3aa: CASLRDSNQPQHF

v_gene: TRBV4-2
j_gene: TRBJ2-1
len: 14
CDR3aa: CASSQDGGDSEQFF

v_gene: TRBV6-5
j_gene: TRBJ1-2
len: 16
CDR3aa: CASSSTGTGNEYGYTF

v_gene: TRBV7-2
j_gene: TRBJ2-2
len: 18
CDR3aa: CASSSGAGTVIYTGELFF

v_gene: TRBV15
j_gene: TRBJ1-4
len: 12
CDR3aa: CATSPASEKLFF

v_gene: TRBV30
j_gene: TRBJ2-1
len: 16
CDR3aa: CAWSKREGRGWNEQFF

v_gene: TRBV5-3
j_gene: TRBJ2-5
len: 13
CDR3aa: CARSLGCKETQYF

v_gene: TRBV30
j_gene: TRBJ2-3
len: 12
CDR3aa: CAWGTGTDTQYF

v_gene: TRBV27
j_gene: TRBJ2-2
len: 13
CDR3aa: CASSLGITGELFF